A single sample is the source of the 9 T cell receptor beta chains below, sequenced in a study of Graves' ophthalmopathy and Graves' hyperthyroidism. Transcripts of RNA were the source for amplifying TCR beta CDR3 regions. First-round RT-PCR relied on HTBI primers, and a second-round multiplex PCR came next. TCRdb reprocessed the multiplex PCR reads via MiXCR and lists one record per CDR3 protein. The data show about 740,000 distinct CDR3 sequences, with approximately 40% seen just once and 40% to 45% held by the top ten. Sequenced material: peripheral blood. Source of these receptors: an adult man with Graves' ophthalmopathy.

The chain employs TRBV20-1 and TRBJ1-6; 10 nucleotides line up with TRBD1. Germline CDR1 and CDR2: DFQATT and SNEGSKA (reference sequence). The V gene end was trimmed by 7 bases and the J gene end by 9 bases; junction bases not matched to a gene: 9. The CDR3 extends over 14 amino acids. Here the CDR3 reads CSVGTGDNGSPLHF. CDR3 DNA sequence: TGCAGTGTGGGGACAGGGGATAATGGTTCACCCCTCCACTTT.

The chain carries TRBV19 and TRBJ1-4; 8 positions agree with TRBD1. CDR3 length equals 15 residues. V gave up 5 bases and J gave up 8 bases; unmatched junction bases: 10. Per the germline V gene, CDR1 is LNHDA and CDR2 is SQIVND (reference sequence). As DNA, the CDR3 is TGTGCCAGTAGTCTGAGAGACAGGGGTGGCGAAAAACTGTTTTTT. Its translation is CASSLRDRGGEKLFF.

The chain has TRBV20-1 and TRBJ2-7; D possibly corresponds to TRBD2 (6 bases). This CDR3 has 13 amino acids. V shed 5 bases and J shed 6 bases, with 17 bases lying between them. Germline V gives CDR1 DFQATT, CDR2 SNEGSKA (reference sequence). The CDR3 loop reads CSAQPLAKGEQYF. The CDR3 DNA reads TGCAGTGCTCAACCGCTAGCGAAAGGCGAGCAGTACTTC.

The table lists this clonotype with a few counts. The CDR3 nucleotides read TGTGCCAGCAGTTACTCGATAGCGGGGGCTTACGAGCAGTACTTC. It encodes CASSYSIAGAYEQYF. The V and J genes are TRBV6-6 and TRBJ2-7, with TRBD2 identical over 9 bases. Germline V gene sequence: CDR1 MNHNY, CDR2 SVGAGI (reference sequence). The ends lost 0 bases at V and 4 bases at J; junction bases unmatched: 4. CDR3 length equals 15 residues.

This clonotype was observed a handful of times. The genes are TRBV4-1 and TRBJ2-7, with 13 bases identical to TRBD2. V trimming: 7 bases; J trimming: 7 bases; junction bases outside the gene matches: 1. The CDR3 contains 12 residues. Germline CDR1 and CDR2: MGHRA and YSYEKL. The CDR3 sequence is CASTGLAGEQYF. In DNA, the CDR3 is TGCGCCAGCACGGGACTAGCGGGAGAGCAGTACTTC.

Note on this clonotype: An end of the junction does not agree with germline; a read error may underlie this. J is TRBJ2-7 and V is TRBV12-3 or TRBV12-4; tentatively, D is TRBD1 (6 bases). This CDR3 is 12 amino acids long. In DNA, the CDR3 is TGTGCCAGCAGTTTTCTTGGGGGCGAGCGGTACTTC. It codes for CASSFLGGERYF.

As regards this clonotype: Possible read error: a much larger clone is one base away. The gene calls are TRBV14 and TRBJ1-4; unclear D gene. V was cut by 3 bases and J by 5 bases, with 10 bases left in between. CDR1 is SGHDN, CDR2 FVKESK, per germline. The CDR3 runs 14 residues. The DNA of the CDR3 is TGTGCCAGCAGCCACATCGGGAGGAATGAAAAACTGTTTTTT. Translating gives CASSHIGRNEKLFF.

This clonotype was counted ten times or more. This chain uses TRBV5-8 with TRBJ2-7, with D maybe TRBD2 (5 bases). With 2 bases removed from V and 9 bases from J, the gap between germline ends came to 6 bases. Germline V gives CDR1 SGHTS, CDR2 YDEGEE. The CDR3 is 10 residues long. The CDR3 protein is CASSFRGQYF. CDR3 in DNA: TGTGCCAGCAGCTTCCGGGGGCAGTACTTC. The full variable domain, its missing parts supplied by reference TRBV5-8 and TRBJ2-7, is EAGVTQSPTHLIKTRGQQATLRCSPISGHTSVYWYQQALGLGLQFLLWYDEGEERNRGNFPPRFSGRQFPNYSSELNVNALELEDSALYLCASSFRGQYFGPGTRLTVT.

This clonotype occurred a few times. The J gene is TRBJ2-7, the V gene TRBV5-1; 8 bases line up with TRBD1. The V gene's germline CDR1 is SGHRS and CDR2 YFSETQ. V lost 5 bases to trimming and J lost 4 bases; unmatched junction nucleotides: 8. The CDR3 extends over 14 amino acids. Here the CDR3 reads CASRGQGITYEQYF. The CDR3 bases are TGCGCCAGCAGAGGACAGGGCATTACTTACGAGCAGTACTTC.